The 15 T cell receptor beta chains reported below all come from one sample, sequenced in a study of blood T cell repertoires in COVID-19. Using immunoSEQ multiplex PCR, the repertoire was profiled, and TCRdb retains in-frame clones only, with some absent. The data show some 200,000 clones, roughly 85% seen once. What was sequenced was peripheral blood. These receptors were taken from a woman aged 70 to 79 with COVID-19, enrolled during active disease.

The chain combines TRBV5-1 with TRBJ2-1, with D perhaps TRBD2 (5 bases). The germline gives CDR1 SGHRS, CDR2 YFSETQ. The CDR3 totals 17 residues. The V and J ends lost 4 bases and 0 bases respectively, with 17 bases between them. CDR3 protein: CASSRAARGNSYNEQFF. The CDR3 region has the DNA TGCGCCAGCAGCCGAGCCGCACGGGGAAACTCCTACAATGAGCAGTTCTTC.

The gene calls are TRBV13 and TRBJ1-6; tentative D call: TRBD1 (5 bases). Deletions cut 6 bases from V and 10 bases from J, with 19 bases between. CDR1 and CDR2 (germline): PRHDT, FYEKMQ (reference sequence). This CDR3 contains 15 residues. The CDR3 spells CASRVREGNVSPLHF. CDR3 nucleotide sequence: TGTGCCAGCAGAGTAAGGGAGGGGAATGTGTCACCCCTCCACTTT. The whole variable domain, filled in from reference TRBV13 and TRBJ1-6, reads AAGVIQSPRHLIKEKRETATLKCYPIPRHDTVYWYQQGPGQDPQFLISFYEKMQSDKGSIPDRFSAQQFSDYHSELNMSSLELGDSALYFCASRVREGNVSPLHFGNGTRLTVT.

This chain uses TRBV9 with TRBJ2-1; 8 nucleotides line up with TRBD1. With 3 bases clipped from V and 0 bases from J, the junction kept 5 bases outside the gene matches. The CDR3 length is 16 residues. Germline V gene data show CDR1 as SGDLS and CDR2 as YYNGEE. The CDR3 is CASSGDRGSSYNEQFF. The CDR3 DNA reads TGTGCCAGCAGCGGAGACAGGGGAAGCTCCTACAATGAGCAGTTCTTC.

The chain joins TRBV11-1 to TRBJ2-7; unclear D gene. Germline V lookup: CDR1 SGHAT, CDR2 FQDESV (reference sequence). With 1 base removed from V and 1 base from J, the gap between germline ends came to 5 bases. This CDR3 spans 13 amino acids. The CDR3 DNA is TGTGCCAGCAGCTTAGGAGCTTCCTACGAGCAGTACTTC. Amino acid sequence: CASSLGASYEQYF.

The rearrangement uses TRBV6-5 and TRBJ1-2; 9 bases are shared with TRBD1. Germline lookup yields CDR1 MNHEY and CDR2 SVGAGI. The CDR3 runs to 14 residues. The junction had 5 bases not matched to a gene; V was cut back by 2 bases and J by 7 bases. DNA of the CDR3: TGTGCCAGCAGTTACCATCAGACAGGGGGTGGCTACACCTTC. It is translated as CASSYHQTGGGYTF.

CDR3 sequence (DNA): TGTGCCAGCAGCCCACGGAGAGCGGGGGGTTCAGATACGCAGTATTTT. Amino acid sequence: CASSPRRAGGSDTQYF. The chain couples TRBV11-3 to TRBJ2-3, with TRBD2 identical over 9 bases. The CDR3 length is 16 residues. Per germline, CDR1 SGHNT and CDR2 YENEEA. Trimming cost V 5 bases and J 4 bases; bases outside gene matches: 10.

The chain uses TRBV5-1 and TRBJ2-3; 16 bases match TRBD2. V lost 3 bases, J lost 6 bases, and 10 bases stayed unmatched. Germline-derived CDR1 and CDR2 are SGHRS and YFSETQ. CDR3 size: 18 residues. This chain's CDR3 is CASSSGLAGGLSMDTQYF. In DNA form, the CDR3 reads TGCGCCAGCAGCTCGGGACTAGCGGGGGGGCTTAGTATGGATACGCAGTATTTT.

CDR3 nucleotides: TGTGCCAGCAGTTATCACGACAGGCCCGAAGCTTTCTTT. It yields the protein CASSYHDRPEAFF. V is TRBV6-5 and J is TRBJ1-1, with D possibly TRBD1 on 6 matching bases. The V and J ends lost 3 bases and 8 bases respectively, with 13 bases between them. The CDR3 totals 13 residues. CDR1 is MNHEY, CDR2 SVGAGI, per germline.

The rearrangement joins TRBV2 to TRBJ1-1, with 7 nucleotides matching TRBD1. Germline CDR1 and CDR2: SNHLY and FYNNEI. Trimming cost V 5 bases and J 1 base; bases outside gene matches: 4. This CDR3 has 14 residues. The CDR3 region is CASSYRGGNTEAFF. The CDR3 bases are TGTGCCAGCAGTTACAGGGGAGGGAACACTGAAGCTTTCTTT.

The chain couples TRBV12-3 or TRBV12-4 to TRBJ2-3, with a possible D match to TRBD1 (5 bases). The length of the CDR3 is 13 residues. V gave up 5 bases and J gave up 5 bases, with 11 bases separating them. The DNA of the CDR3 is TGTGCCAGCAGTCAGGCTACAGGAGATACGCAGTATTTT. Amino acid sequence: CASSQATGDTQYF.

DNA for the CDR3: TGTGCCAGCAGCTTAGGTCAGACTACTAACTATGGCTACACCTTC. Protein product: CASSLGQTTNYGYTF. This chain links TRBV7-2 with TRBJ1-2; D call uncertain. Germline values: CDR1 SGHTA, CDR2 FQGNSA. The CDR3 runs to 15 residues. Deletions cut 1 base from V and 0 bases from J, with 9 bases between.

The rearrangement uses TRBV5-1 and TRBJ2-7, with 11 bases lining up with TRBD2. This CDR3 has 14 amino acids. CDR1 SGHRS and CDR2 YFSETQ come from the germline V gene. V gave up 3 bases and J gave up 7 bases; unmatched junction bases: 6. The CDR3 DNA reads TGCGCCAGCAGCTCGACTAGCGGGAATGAAGAGCAGTACTTC. The encoded protein is CASSSTSGNEEQYF.

The gene calls are TRBV6-5 and TRBJ1-2, with a tentative D call TRBD1 (5 bases). Per the germline V gene, CDR1 is MNHEY and CDR2 is SVGAGI. V was clipped by 5 bases and J by 1 base, with 11 bases between them. This CDR3 region has 14 residues. CDR3 sequence reads: CASSTDRNNYGYTF. The CDR3 nucleotides are TGTGCCAGCAGTACCGACAGAAATAACTATGGCTACACCTTC.

The V and J genes are TRBV6-7 and TRBJ2-7, with D possibly being TRBD1 (5 bases). TRBV6-7 is assigned to the ORF class and has an uncertain function. The CDR3 consists of 14 residues. The ends were cut back, 2 bases at V and 1 base at J, with 9 bases in the middle. CDR3: CASSYDSPSYEQYF. The DNA for the CDR3 is TGTGCCAGCAGTTACGACAGCCCGTCCTACGAGCAGTACTTC.

The chain combines TRBV2 with TRBJ2-7, with a tentative D call TRBD2 (6 bases). Germline loops: CDR1 SNHLY, CDR2 FYNNEI. The V and J ends lost 7 bases and 5 bases respectively, with 18 bases between them. This CDR3 has 14 residues. CDR3 sequence reads: CASTDTGVSHEQYF. CDR3 in DNA: TGTGCCAGCACGGATACGGGGGTATCCCACGAGCAGTACTTC.